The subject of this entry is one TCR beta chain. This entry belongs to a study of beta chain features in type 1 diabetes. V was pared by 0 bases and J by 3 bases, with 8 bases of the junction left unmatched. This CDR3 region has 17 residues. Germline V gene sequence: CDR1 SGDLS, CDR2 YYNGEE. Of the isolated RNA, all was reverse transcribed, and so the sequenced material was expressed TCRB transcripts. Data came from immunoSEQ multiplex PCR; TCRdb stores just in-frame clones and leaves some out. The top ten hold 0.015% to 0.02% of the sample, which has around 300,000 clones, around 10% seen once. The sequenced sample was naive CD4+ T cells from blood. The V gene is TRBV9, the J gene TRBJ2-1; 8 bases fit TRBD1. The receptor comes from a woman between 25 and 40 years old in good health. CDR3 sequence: CASSVGPDRASYNEQFF. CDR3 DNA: TGTGCCAGCAGCGTAGGCCCGGACAGGGCCAGCTACAATGAGCAGTTCTTC.